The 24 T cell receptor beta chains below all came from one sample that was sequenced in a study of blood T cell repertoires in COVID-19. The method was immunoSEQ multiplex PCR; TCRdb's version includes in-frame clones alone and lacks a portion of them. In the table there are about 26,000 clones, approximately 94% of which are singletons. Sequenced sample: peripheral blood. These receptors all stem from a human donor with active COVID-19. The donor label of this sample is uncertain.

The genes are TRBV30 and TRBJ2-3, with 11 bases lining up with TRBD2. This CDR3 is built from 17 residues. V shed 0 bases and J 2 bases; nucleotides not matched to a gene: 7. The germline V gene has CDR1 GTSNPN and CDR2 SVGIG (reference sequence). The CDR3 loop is CAWSVVRLAGYTDTQYF. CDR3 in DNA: TGTGCCTGGAGTGTAGTGAGACTAGCGGGGTACACAGATACGCAGTATTTT.

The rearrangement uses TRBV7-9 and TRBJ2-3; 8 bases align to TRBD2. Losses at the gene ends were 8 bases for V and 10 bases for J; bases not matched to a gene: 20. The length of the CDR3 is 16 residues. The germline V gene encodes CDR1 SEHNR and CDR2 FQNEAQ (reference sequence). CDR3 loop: CASPTGGALSTSAQYF. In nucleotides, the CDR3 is TGTGCCAGCCCTACGGGGGGGGCCCTTTCCACATCAGCGCAGTATTTT.

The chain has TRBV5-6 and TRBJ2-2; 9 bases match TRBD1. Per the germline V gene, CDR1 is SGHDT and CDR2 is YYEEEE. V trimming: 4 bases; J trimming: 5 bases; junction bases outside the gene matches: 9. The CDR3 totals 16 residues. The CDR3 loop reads CASSPTGTGRTGELFF. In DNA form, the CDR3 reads TGTGCCAGCAGCCCTACCGGGACAGGGAGAACCGGGGAGCTGTTTTTT.

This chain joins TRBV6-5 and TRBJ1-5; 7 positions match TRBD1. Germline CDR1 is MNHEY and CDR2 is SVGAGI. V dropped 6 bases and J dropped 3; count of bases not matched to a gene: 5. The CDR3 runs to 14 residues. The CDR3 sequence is CASRAGTVNQPQHF. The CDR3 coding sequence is TGTGCCAGCAGGGCCGGGACAGTCAATCAGCCCCAGCATTTT.

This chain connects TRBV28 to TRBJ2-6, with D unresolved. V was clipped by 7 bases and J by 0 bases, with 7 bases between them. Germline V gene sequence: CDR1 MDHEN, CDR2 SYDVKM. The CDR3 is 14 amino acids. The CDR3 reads CASTAASGANVLTF. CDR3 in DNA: TGTGCCAGCACCGCGGCCTCTGGGGCCAACGTCCTGACTTTC.

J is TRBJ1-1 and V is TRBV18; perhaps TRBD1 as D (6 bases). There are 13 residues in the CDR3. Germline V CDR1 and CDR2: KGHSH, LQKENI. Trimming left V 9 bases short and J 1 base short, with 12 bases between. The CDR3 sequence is CASAGAGNTEAFF. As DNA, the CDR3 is TGTGCCAGTGCAGGGGCAGGGAACACTGAAGCTTTCTTT. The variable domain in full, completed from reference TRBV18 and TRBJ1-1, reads NAGVMQNPRHLVRRRGQEARLRCSPMKGHSHVYWYRQLPEEGLKFMVYLQKENIIDESGMPKERFSAEFPKEGPSILRIQQVVRGDSAAYFCASAGAGNTEAFFGQGTRLTVV.

CDR3 region: CASSPSAGGRYEQFF. In nucleotides, the CDR3 is TGCGCCAGCTCCCCCTCGGCGGGGGGTAGGTATGAGCAGTTCTTC. The rearrangement uses TRBV5-1 and TRBJ2-1, with 8 bases aligning to TRBD2. Trimming cost V 7 bases and J 8 bases; bases outside gene matches: 14. This CDR3 has 15 residues. Germline CDR1 and CDR2: SGHRS and YFSETQ.

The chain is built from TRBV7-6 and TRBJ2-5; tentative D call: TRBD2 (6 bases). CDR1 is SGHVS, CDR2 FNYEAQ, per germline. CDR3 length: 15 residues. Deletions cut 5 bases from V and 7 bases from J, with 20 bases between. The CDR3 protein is CASSPPPGGVGTQYF. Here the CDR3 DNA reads TGTGCCAGCAGCCCTCCCCCTGGCGGGGTAGGGACCCAGTACTTC.

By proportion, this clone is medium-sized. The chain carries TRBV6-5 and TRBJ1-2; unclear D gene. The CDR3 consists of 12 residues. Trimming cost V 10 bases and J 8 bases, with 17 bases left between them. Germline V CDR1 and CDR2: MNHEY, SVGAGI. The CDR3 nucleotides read TGTGCCACCTACGGAGGGATTCTCGGCTACACCTTC. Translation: CATYGGILGYTF.

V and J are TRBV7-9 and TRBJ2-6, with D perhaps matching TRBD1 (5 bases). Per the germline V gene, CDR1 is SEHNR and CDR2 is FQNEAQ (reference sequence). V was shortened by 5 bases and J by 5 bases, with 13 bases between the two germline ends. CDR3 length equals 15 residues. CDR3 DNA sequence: TGTGCCAGCAGCCTGGGGCCTCGCAGGGCCAACGTCCTGACTTTC. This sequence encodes CASSLGPRRANVLTF.

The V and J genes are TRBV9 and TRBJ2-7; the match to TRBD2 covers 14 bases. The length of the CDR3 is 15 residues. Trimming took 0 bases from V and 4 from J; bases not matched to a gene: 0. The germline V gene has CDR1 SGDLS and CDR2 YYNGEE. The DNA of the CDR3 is TGTGCCAGCAGCGTAGGGACTAGCGGGAGGTACGAGCAGTACTTC. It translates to CASSVGTSGRYEQYF.

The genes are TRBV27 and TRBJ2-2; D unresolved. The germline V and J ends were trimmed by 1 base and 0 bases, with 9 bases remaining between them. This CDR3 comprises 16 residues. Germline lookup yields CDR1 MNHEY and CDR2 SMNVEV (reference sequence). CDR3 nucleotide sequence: TGTGCCAGCAGTTTATTAGCCCTAGCGAACACCGGGGAGCTGTTTTTT. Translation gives CASSLLALANTGELFF.

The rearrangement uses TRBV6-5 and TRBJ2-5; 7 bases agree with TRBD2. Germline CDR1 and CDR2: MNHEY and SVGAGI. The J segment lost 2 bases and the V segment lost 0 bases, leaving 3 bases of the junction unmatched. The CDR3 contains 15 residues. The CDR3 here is CASSYSTGGQETQYF. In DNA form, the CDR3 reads TGTGCCAGCAGTTACTCGACCGGGGGGCAAGAGACCCAGTACTTC.

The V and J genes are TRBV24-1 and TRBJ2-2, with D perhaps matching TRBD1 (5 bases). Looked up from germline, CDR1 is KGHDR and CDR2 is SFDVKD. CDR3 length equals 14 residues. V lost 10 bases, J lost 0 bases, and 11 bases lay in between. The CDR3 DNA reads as TGTGCCACTACAGGTGACGCGAACACCGGGGAGCTGTTTTTT. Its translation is CATTGDANTGELFF.

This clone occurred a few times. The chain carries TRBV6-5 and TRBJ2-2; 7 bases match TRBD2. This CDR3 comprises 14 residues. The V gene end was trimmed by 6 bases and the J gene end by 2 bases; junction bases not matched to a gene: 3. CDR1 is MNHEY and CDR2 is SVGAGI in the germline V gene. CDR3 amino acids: CASSRGGNTGELFF. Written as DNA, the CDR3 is TGTGCCAGCAGCCGCGGGGGTAACACCGGGGAGCTGTTTTTT.

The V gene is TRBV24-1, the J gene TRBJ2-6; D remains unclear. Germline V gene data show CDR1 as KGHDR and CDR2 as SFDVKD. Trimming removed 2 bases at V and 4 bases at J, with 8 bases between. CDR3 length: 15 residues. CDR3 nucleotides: TGTGCCACCAGTGATTCCCGGGTCGGGGCCAACGTCCTGACTTTC. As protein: CATSDSRVGANVLTF.

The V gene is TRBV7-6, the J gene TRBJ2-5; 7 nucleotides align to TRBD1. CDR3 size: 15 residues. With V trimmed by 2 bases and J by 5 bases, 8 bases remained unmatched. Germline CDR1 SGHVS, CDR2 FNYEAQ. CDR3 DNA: TGTGCCAGCAGCTTACTTGAGGGGGCATGGGAGACCCAGTACTTC. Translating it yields CASSLLEGAWETQYF.

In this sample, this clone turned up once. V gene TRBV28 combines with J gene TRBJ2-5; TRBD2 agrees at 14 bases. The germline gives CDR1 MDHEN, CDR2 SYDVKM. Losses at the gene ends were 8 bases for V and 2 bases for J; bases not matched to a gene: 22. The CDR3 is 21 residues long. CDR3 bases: TGTGCCAGCGGAGGTCTTGACCTGGGACTAGCGGGAGTGGTTGGGCAAGAGACCCAGTACTTC. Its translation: CASGGLDLGLAGVVGQETQYF.

The CDR3 region is CASSQDSATNEKLFF. The CDR3 region has the DNA TGTGCCAGCAGCCAAGACAGCGCAACTAATGAAAAACTGTTTTTT. The gene calls are TRBV14 and TRBJ1-4; D call uncertain. The CDR3 covers 15 residues. Deletions cut 0 bases from V and 0 bases from J, with 5 bases between. Germline CDR1 reads SGHDN; CDR2 reads FVKESK.

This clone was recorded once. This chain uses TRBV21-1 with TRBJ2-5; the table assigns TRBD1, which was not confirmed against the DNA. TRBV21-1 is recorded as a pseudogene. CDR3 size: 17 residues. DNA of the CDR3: TGTGCCAGCAGCAAACTTAGGACAGGGAAGGTCCAAGAGACCCAGTACTTC. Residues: CASSKLRTGKVQETQYF.

DNA for the CDR3: TGTGCCAGCAGCGTAGGGCGGTCGCCTCTCGAAGAGCAGTACTTC. This codes for CASSVGRSPLEEQYF. The V and J genes are TRBV9 and TRBJ2-7; D uncertain. Trimming left V 0 bases short and J 7 bases short, with 17 bases between. CDR1 is SGDLS and CDR2 is YYNGEE in the germline V gene. This CDR3 region has 15 residues.

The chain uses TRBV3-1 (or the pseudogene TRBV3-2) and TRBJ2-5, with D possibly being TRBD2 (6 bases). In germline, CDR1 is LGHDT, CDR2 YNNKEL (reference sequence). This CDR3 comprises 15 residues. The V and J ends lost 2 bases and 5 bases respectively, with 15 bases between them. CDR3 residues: CASSQLGSSGETQYF. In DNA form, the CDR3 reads TGTGCCAGCAGCCAACTCGGGAGTAGTGGGGAGACCCAGTACTTC.

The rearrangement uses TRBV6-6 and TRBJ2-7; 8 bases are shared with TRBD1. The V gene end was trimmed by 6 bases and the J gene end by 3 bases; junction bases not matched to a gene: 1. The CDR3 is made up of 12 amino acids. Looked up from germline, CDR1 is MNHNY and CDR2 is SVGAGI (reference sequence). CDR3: CASRTGVYEQYF. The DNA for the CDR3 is TGTGCCAGCAGGACAGGGGTCTACGAGCAGTACTTC.

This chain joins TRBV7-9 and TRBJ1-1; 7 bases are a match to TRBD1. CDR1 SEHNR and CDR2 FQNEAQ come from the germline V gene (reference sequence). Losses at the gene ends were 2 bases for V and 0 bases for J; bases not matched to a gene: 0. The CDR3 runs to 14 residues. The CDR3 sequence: CASSLRGLNTEAFF. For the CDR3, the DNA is TGTGCCAGCAGCTTAAGGGGGCTGAACACTGAAGCTTTCTTT.